This is a list of T cell receptor beta chains from one sample in a study of T cells after yellow fever vaccination. TCRdb itself ran the 5' RACE reads through MiXCR, one entry per CDR3 protein. The data show some 340,000 distinct CDR3 sequences, about 10% seen once. Source: CD4+ T cells sorted from PBMCs, taken 45 days after the yellow fever booster vaccination. These TCRs come from a man aged 18-30 years who received the YFV17D yellow fever vaccine. Both conserved end residues are part of each CDR3. Fields, in order: V gene, J gene, D gene, clone size, CDR3 protein, CDR3 DNA. D genes are given only for firm matches. Expanded clones are given a class, and other clones once, few, many or no size at all.

TRBV10-3,TRBJ2-5,NA,once,CAISEELAGFRQETQYF,TGTGCCATCAGTGAGGAGCTCGCGGGCTTTAGACAAGAGACCCAGTACTTC
TRBV20-1,TRBJ2-1,TRBD2,NA,CSARGSSGESYNEQFF,TGCAGTGCTAGGGGTTCTAGCGGGGAGTCCTACAATGAGCAGTTCTTC
TRBV20-1,TRBJ2-2,NA,few,CSARPRGSRTGELFF,TGCAGTGCTAGGCCTAGGGGGTCTCGGACCGGGGAGCTGTTTTTT
TRBV9,TRBJ1-1,NA,NA,CASTPGRSTEAFF,TGTGCCAGCACGCCCGGTCGGAGCACTGAAGCTTTCTTT
TRBV7-2,TRBJ1-4,TRBD1,NA,CASSVPGTANEKLFF,TGTGCCAGCAGCGTACCCGGGACAGCGAATGAAAAACTGTTTTTT
TRBV27,TRBJ2-3,NA,NA,CASTPRAQTPGDTQYF,TGTGCCAGCACCCCCCGGGCCCAGACCCCCGGCGATACGCAGTATTTT
TRBV5-1,TRBJ2-5,NA,few,CASRGGLAETQYF,TGCGCCAGCAGAGGGGGGCTAGCGGAGACCCAGTACTTC
TRBV30,TRBJ2-5,NA,NA,CAWSDRWRGGQETQYF,TGTGCCTGGAGTGACCGGTGGAGGGGTGGGCAAGAGACCCAGTACTTC
TRBV4-2,TRBJ2-5,TRBD2,few,CASSPGATSGVGETQYF,TGTGCCAGCAGCCCGGGGGCGACTAGCGGGGTAGGGGAGACCCAGTACTTC
TRBV5-6,TRBJ1-5,NA,NA,CASSLGTSYSNQPQHF,TGTGCCAGCAGCTTGGGGACATCTTATAGCAATCAGCCCCAGCATTTT
TRBV7-9,TRBJ2-5,TRBD2,many,CASSLSSGGLQETQYF,TGTGCCAGCAGCTTATCTAGCGGAGGCCTCCAAGAGACCCAGTACTTC
TRBV3-1,TRBJ2-2,NA,NA,CASSRGPGLTNTGELFF,TGTGCCAGCAGCCGAGGGCCGGGACTGACGAACACCGGGGAGCTGTTTTTT
TRBV7-2,TRBJ2-1,TRBD2,NA,CASSFLAGNEQFF,TGTGCCAGCAGCTTTTTAGCGGGCAATGAGCAGTTCTTC
TRBV28,TRBJ2-1,TRBD2,NA,CASSLAQGAGGYNEQFF,TGTGCCAGCAGTTTAGCCCAGGGCGCGGGGGGGTACAATGAGCAGTTCTTC
TRBV7-2,TRBJ2-1,TRBD2,few,CASSIWATSGGISYNEQFF,TGTGCCAGCAGCATCTGGGCGACTAGCGGGGGGATCTCCTACAATGAGCAGTTCTTC
TRBV28,TRBJ2-3,TRBD2,few,CASSFLRGARTDTQYF,TGTGCCAGCAGTTTTTTGCGGGGGGCCCGCACAGATACGCAGTATTTT
TRBV5-5,TRBJ1-2,TRBD1,NA,CASSEDRGYGYTF,TGTGCCAGCAGCGAGGACAGGGGTTATGGCTACACCTTC
TRBV20-1,TRBJ2-3,TRBD2,few,CSARPTAGGADTQYF,TGCAGTGCCAGACCCACGGCGGGGGGGGCCGATACGCAGTATTTT
TRBV5-6,TRBJ2-3,TRBD1,many,CASSLTTGVTDTQYF,TGTGCCAGCAGCTTGACTACAGGGGTCACAGATACGCAGTATTTT
TRBV19,TRBJ2-1,TRBD2,NA,CASSPLLAGYNEQFF,TGTGCCAGTAGTCCCCTACTAGCGGGATACAATGAGCAGTTCTTC